The rows below give T cell receptor beta chains drawn from one sample of a study of control samples from healthy donors and cancer patients. Clones were read by immunoSEQ multiplex PCR, and TCRdb kept only the in-frame ones, dropping some. The data show 75,000 to 90,000 clones, about nine tenths seen once. Material for sequencing was blood. These receptors came from a man in his forties or fifties in good health. The CDR3 runs from the conserved cysteine through the conserved F or W. A D gene is named only where the DNA matches it firmly. Some rows have no size entry. The others give once, few or many, or a class for an expanded clone.

cdr3_nt	cdr3_aa	clone_size	j_call	d_call	v_call
TGTGCCAGCAGCCAAGACTTGGCGGTACATGGCTACACCTTC	CASSQDLAVHGYTF	-	TRBJ1-2	-	TRBV14
TGTGCCAGCAGCTGGCGGGTGCCGGCGGGGGCAGATACGCAGTATTTT	CASSWRVPAGADTQYF	-	TRBJ2-3	TRBD2	TRBV3-1/TRBV3-2
TGTGCCAGCAGTTTGTCTGGGAACACTGAAGCTTTCTTT	CASSLSGNTEAFF	-	TRBJ1-1	-	TRBV12-3/TRBV12-4
TGTGCCAGCAGCGCTCACTCTACAGGGGGAAGTTCACTAGCCAAAAACATTCAGTACTTC	CASSAHSTGGSSLAKNIQYF	-	TRBJ2-4	TRBD1	TRBV9
TGCAGCACTTATGGCGGAAGGAACACTGAAGCTTTCTTT	CSTYGGRNTEAFF	-	TRBJ1-1	-	TRBV29-1
TGCGCCAGCAGCCAAGATTCGGGAGGATATGGCTACACCTTC	CASSQDSGGYGYTF	-	TRBJ1-2	-	TRBV4-3
TGTGCCAGTAGCTGGCCGGGGGGAAACACAGATACGCAGTATTTT	CASSWPGGNTDTQYF	-	TRBJ2-3	TRBD2	TRBV19
TGTGCCAGCAGCCTTCAGGACGGCTCTGGAAACACCATATATTTT	CASSLQDGSGNTIYF	-	TRBJ1-3	-	TRBV11-2
TGTGCCTCCCCCTTTGGAGAGGCAGATACGCAGTATTTT	CASPFGEADTQYF	-	TRBJ2-3	-	TRBV30
TGTGCCAGCAGCCAAGAGGGACTAGCGGGGGGAGGCACAGATACGCAGTATTTT	CASSQEGLAGGGTDTQYF	-	TRBJ2-3	TRBD2	TRBV3-1/TRBV3-2
TGTGCCAGCAGCTTATCCGGGTCACAGCTTCAAGAGACCCAGTACTTC	CASSLSGSQLQETQYF	-	TRBJ2-5	-	TRBV7-9
TGTGCCAGCAGTTACCAATTCGGCGATACGCAGTATTTT	CASSYQFGDTQYF	-	TRBJ2-3	-	TRBV6-6
TGTGCCAGCAGCTTCGCGGGGGGGTTCTCAGATACGCAGTATTTT	CASSFAGGFSDTQYF	-	TRBJ2-3	TRBD2	TRBV7-3
TGTGCCAGCAGCCCCGTGGGTAGCCCCCCCGAGACCCAGTACTTC	CASSPVGSPPETQYF	-	TRBJ2-5	-	TRBV7-2
TGTGCCACCAGTGATTCTTCCGGATCGAACACCGGGGAGCTGTTTTTT	CATSDSSGSNTGELFF	-	TRBJ2-2	-	TRBV24-1
TGTGCCAGCAGCCCCCGGGTTCCTGGGGAGACCCAGTACTTC	CASSPRVPGETQYF	-	TRBJ2-5	-	TRBV3-1/TRBV3-2
TGTGCCTGGAGTGTACTGGTAGACGACACTGAAGCTTTCTTT	CAWSVLVDDTEAFF	-	TRBJ1-1	-	TRBV30
TGTGCCAGCAGCAATAGCGGGGGGGCCGACAATGAGCAGTTCTTC	CASSNSGGADNEQFF	-	TRBJ2-1	TRBD2	TRBV5-4
TGTGCCAGCAGTTACCTACCGGGACAAAACACCGGGGAGCTGTTTTTT	CASSYLPGQNTGELFF	-	TRBJ2-2	-	TRBV6-2/TRBV6-3
TGTGCCAGCACCCTCTGGGGACCACAAGAGACCCAGTACTTC	CASTLWGPQETQYF	-	TRBJ2-5	-	TRBV7-9
TGTGCCAGCAGCTTCGCAGGGGGACCATTCGGCAATGAGCAGTTCTTC	CASSFAGGPFGNEQFF	-	TRBJ2-1	TRBD1	TRBV7-3
TGTGCCAGTAGTATAGATGGGGGTAACTATCAGCCCCAGCATTTT	CASSIDGGNYQPQHF	-	TRBJ1-5	-	TRBV19
TGTGCCAGCAGCGTGGGACAGGCCAAAGAGACCCAGTACTTC	CASSVGQAKETQYF	-	TRBJ2-5	TRBD1	TRBV11-1
TGTGCCAGTTTTGGAAACACCATATATTTT	CASFGNTIYF	-	TRBJ1-3	-	TRBV2
TGTGCCAGCAGCCAAGATCTAATCTCTGGAAACACCATATATTTT	CASSQDLISGNTIYF	-	TRBJ1-3	-	TRBV3-1/TRBV3-2
TGTGCTAGTGGTTTGGTGACCAGGGTTACTGGGGCCAACGTCCTGACTTTC	CASGLVTRVTGANVLTF	-	TRBJ2-6	-	TRBV12-5
TGTGCCAGCAGCTACTCAGGGGGTGATTACGAGCAGTACTTC	CASSYSGGDYEQYF	once	TRBJ2-7	TRBD1	TRBV7-9
TGTGCCAGCAGCTTACCGGGGGGGGAGACCCAGTACTTC	CASSLPGGETQYF	-	TRBJ2-5	TRBD2	TRBV13
TGTGCCAGTAGTGTGGTTAGGGGGAGCTCCTATAATTCACCCCTCCACTTT	CASSVVRGSSYNSPLHF	few	TRBJ1-6	-	TRBV19
TGTGCCAGTTCTAGCGGACCAGATACGCAGTATTTT	CASSSGPDTQYF	once	TRBJ2-3	TRBD2	TRBV7-2
TGTGCCTGGAGTGTAAGGTTTGGGCTAGCGGAAGAGACCCAGTACTTC	CAWSVRFGLAEETQYF	-	TRBJ2-5	TRBD2	TRBV30
TGTGCCAGCAGGGGGGACAGGGGGCTACGGGAAAAACTGTTTTTT	CASRGDRGLREKLFF	-	TRBJ1-4	TRBD1	TRBV6-5
TGTGCCAGTAGTGTCCCCGGGACAGGGGGTTTTCAGCCCCAGCATTTT	CASSVPGTGGFQPQHF	-	TRBJ1-5	TRBD1	TRBV19
TGTGCCACCTCAGGCTACACAGATACGCAGTATTTT	CATSGYTDTQYF	-	TRBJ2-3	-	TRBV24-1
TGTGCCAGCAGCGGCGGGGTCTTAAATGAGCAGTTCTTC	CASSGGVLNEQFF	-	TRBJ2-1	-	TRBV7-3
TGTGCCAGCAGTCCGCGACCAGGGCCCGGGGAGCTGTTTTTT	CASSPRPGPGELFF	-	TRBJ2-2	-	TRBV6-5
TGTGCCAGCAGTGAAGCGCGGTACAGGGGGGCCCAGCATTTT	CASSEARYRGAQHF	-	TRBJ1-5	TRBD1	TRBV2
TGTGCCAGCAGCTCTACCCGACAATCCTTGACCTACGAGCAGTACTTC	CASSSTRQSLTYEQYF	-	TRBJ2-7	-	TRBV5-8
TGTGCCAGCAGCCAAGATAATGGCTACACCTTC	CASSQDNGYTF	-	TRBJ1-2	-	TRBV3-1/TRBV3-2
TGTGCCAGCAGCTTGGACAGGGGAAGTGGTGAAGCTTTCTTT	CASSLDRGSGEAFF	once	TRBJ1-1	TRBD1	TRBV5-4
TGTGCCACAACCGGGGGGCATGTGGGCAATCAGCCCCAGCATTTT	CATTGGHVGNQPQHF	-	TRBJ1-5	-	TRBV19
TGTGCCAGCAGCTCGGACGGTCGATTCCAAGAGACCCAGTACTTC	CASSSDGRFQETQYF	-	TRBJ2-5	-	TRBV6-5
TGTGCCAGCAGCCAAGAAGTCAGAAAAGAGACCCAGTACTTC	CASSQEVRKETQYF	-	TRBJ2-5	-	TRBV4-2
TGTGCCAGCAGTTACCGGGCAACAGATACGCAGTATTTT	CASSYRATDTQYF	-	TRBJ2-3	-	TRBV6-5
TGTGCCAGCAGCCAAGGGGTCAATTCTGGAAACACCATATATTTT	CASSQGVNSGNTIYF	-	TRBJ1-3	-	TRBV3-1/TRBV3-2
TGTGCCAGCAGCTTGGGCCCGGGACAGGATGGTGAAGCTTTCTTT	CASSLGPGQDGEAFF	-	TRBJ1-1	TRBD1	TRBV5-6
TGTGCCAGCAGGACCGGGACAGGGGATAATCAGCCCCAGCATTTT	CASRTGTGDNQPQHF	-	TRBJ1-5	TRBD1	TRBV6-5
TGTGCCAGCAGCTTGGCAAGGAAGGCGAACACCGGGGAGCTGTTTTTT	CASSLARKANTGELFF	-	TRBJ2-2	-	TRBV5-5
TGTGCCAGCAGCTTGGACTCCAGGAGAAACACTGAAGCTTTCTTT	CASSLDSRRNTEAFF	-	TRBJ1-1	-	TRBV11-3
TGTGCCAGCAGCTTGGACGGTTCGAATTGGGATAATGAAAAACTGTTTTTT	CASSLDGSNWDNEKLFF	few	TRBJ1-4	-	TRBV5-6
TGTGCCTGGAGTTCAAGGGACAGTAGGAGCAATCAGCCCCAGCATTTT	CAWSSRDSRSNQPQHF	few	TRBJ1-5	TRBD1	TRBV30
TGCAGCGTTGTTTTGGGACTAGCGGGTGGAGAGCAGTACTTC	CSVVLGLAGGEQYF	-	TRBJ2-7	TRBD2	TRBV29-1
TGTGCCAGCAGCCCCGGGACTAGCGGGGGGAGCACGCAGTATTTT	CASSPGTSGGSTQYF	-	TRBJ2-3	TRBD2	TRBV3-1/TRBV3-2
TGTGCTAGTGGTTTGGTACTAGCGGGGGCCACAGATACGCAGTATTTT	CASGLVLAGATDTQYF	once	TRBJ2-3	TRBD2	TRBV12-5
TGTGCCAGCAGCCAACACCAAATGGGGACCGGGGAGCTGTTTTTT	CASSQHQMGTGELFF	-	TRBJ2-2	-	TRBV4-2
TGTGCCAGCAGTAAGACCGTGACAGGGCCCTACGAGCAGTACTTC	CASSKTVTGPYEQYF	few	TRBJ2-7	TRBD1	TRBV6-5
TGTGCCAGCAGCCGACAACGCGGGGGAAGCTCCTACAATGAGCAGTTCTTC	CASSRQRGGSSYNEQFF	-	TRBJ2-1	TRBD2	TRBV4-2